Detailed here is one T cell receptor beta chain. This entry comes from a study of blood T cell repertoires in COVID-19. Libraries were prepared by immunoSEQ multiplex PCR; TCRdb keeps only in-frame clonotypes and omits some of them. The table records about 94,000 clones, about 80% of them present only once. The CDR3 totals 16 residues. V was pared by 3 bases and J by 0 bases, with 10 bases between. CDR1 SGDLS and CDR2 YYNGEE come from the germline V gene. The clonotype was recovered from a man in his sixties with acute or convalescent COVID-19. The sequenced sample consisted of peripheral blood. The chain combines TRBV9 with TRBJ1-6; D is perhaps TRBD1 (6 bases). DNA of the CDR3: TGTGCCAGCAGCGCCCAGGGGAGCTCCTATAATTCACCCCTCCACTTT. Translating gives CASSAQGSSYNSPLHF.